These T cell receptor beta chains were read from a single sample in a study of blood T cell repertoires in COVID-19. Generated by immunoSEQ multiplex PCR, the TCRdb table keeps only in-frame clones and is missing some. The table lists roughly 70,000 clones, roughly 71% of them singletons, with 14% to 15% in the top ten. Material for sequencing was peripheral blood. All receptors come from a man between 60 and 70 years old with COVID-19, enrolled during active disease. Each CDR3 is given with its conserved first and last residue. The order of the fields is CDR3 length, D gene, V gene, clone size, J gene, CDR3 protein, CDR3 DNA. The D gene is left open where the match is weak. Clone size appears in some rows only: once, few, many, or a class for an expanded clone.

length: 12
D: -
V: TRBV5-6
size: -
J: TRBJ2-3
CDR3: CASSLLVDTQYF
DNA: TGTGCCAGCAGCTTGTTAGTGGATACGCAGTATTTT

length: 14
D: -
V: TRBV6-5
size: once
J: TRBJ2-2
CDR3: CASRDQGFTGELFF
DNA: TGTGCCAGCAGAGACCAGGGGTTCACCGGGGAGCTGTTTTTT

length: 14
D: TRBD1
V: TRBV30
size: -
J: TRBJ1-5
CDR3: CAWGTGFSNQPQHF
DNA: TGTGCCTGGGGGACAGGTTTTAGCAATCAGCCCCAGCATTTT

length: 16
D: TRBD2
V: TRBV27
size: -
J: TRBJ2-1
CDR3: CASSLIPSGGDNEQFF
DNA: TGTGCCAGCAGTTTAATCCCTAGCGGGGGTGACAATGAGCAGTTCTTC

length: 17
D: TRBD2
V: TRBV4-2
size: -
J: TRBJ2-3
CDR3: CASSQSSGGRNTDTQYF
DNA: TGTGCCAGCAGCCAATCCTCCGGCGGGAGAAACACAGATACGCAGTATTTT

length: 19
D: TRBD2
V: TRBV14
size: few
J: TRBJ2-7
CDR3: CASSQGRAILAGGPGEQYF
DNA: TGTGCCAGCAGCCAAGGTAGGGCTATTCTAGCGGGAGGGCCCGGCGAGCAGTACTTC

length: 15
D: -
V: TRBV10-3
size: -
J: TRBJ1-3
CDR3: CAISQGFSSGNTIYF
DNA: TGTGCCATCAGTCAGGGTTTCAGCTCTGGAAACACCATATATTTT

length: 12
D: -
V: TRBV28
size: -
J: TRBJ1-5
CDR3: CASARGNQPQHF
DNA: TGTGCCAGCGCCAGGGGCAATCAGCCCCAGCATTTT

length: 17
D: TRBD2
V: TRBV12-5
size: -
J: TRBJ2-1
CDR3: CASGLGLAGSSYNEQFF
DNA: TGTGCTAGTGGTTTGGGTCTAGCGGGGAGCTCCTACAATGAGCAGTTCTTC

length: 16
D: TRBD1
V: TRBV5-1
size: -
J: TRBJ1-3
CDR3: CASSSGQAGSFDTIYF
DNA: TGCGCCAGCAGCTCGGGACAGGCCGGTTCCTTCGACACCATATATTTT

length: 16
D: TRBD2
V: TRBV5-1
size: -
J: TRBJ2-3
CDR3: CASSPRGRGGTDTQYF
DNA: TGCGCCAGCAGCCCCCGGGGGCGGGGGGGCACAGATACGCAGTATTTT

length: 11
D: -
V: TRBV20-1
size: -
J: TRBJ1-6
CDR3: CSAKGNSPLHF
DNA: TGCAGTGCTAAGGGGAATTCACCCCTCCACTTT

length: 15
D: TRBD1
V: TRBV5-6
size: -
J: TRBJ1-1
CDR3: CASSPTGGSGAEAFF
DNA: TGTGCCAGCAGCCCAACAGGGGGAAGCGGTGCTGAAGCTTTCTTT

length: 14
D: -
V: TRBV5-6
size: once
J: TRBJ2-5
CDR3: CASSPGGDEETQYF
DNA: TGTGCCAGCAGCCCCGGAGGGGATGAAGAGACCCAGTACTTC

length: 13
D: -
V: TRBV28
size: -
J: TRBJ1-2
CDR3: CASSWGSLYGYTF
DNA: TGTGCCAGCAGTTGGGGCAGCCTCTATGGCTACACCTTC

length: 12
D: TRBD1
V: TRBV6-5
size: -
J: TRBJ1-5
CDR3: CASSTGVQPQHF
DNA: TGTGCCAGCAGCACAGGGGTTCAGCCCCAGCATTTT

length: 16
D: -
V: TRBV4-2
size: -
J: TRBJ1-3
CDR3: CASSHPQGKAGNTIYF
DNA: TGTGCCAGCAGCCATCCACAGGGAAAGGCTGGAAACACCATATATTTT

length: 16
D: -
V: TRBV5-6
size: once
J: TRBJ2-4
CDR3: CASSLGAGLAKNIQYF
DNA: TGTGCCAGCAGCTTGGGGGCGGGTTTAGCCAAAAACATTCAGTACTTC

length: 16
D: TRBD2
V: TRBV12-5
size: -
J: TRBJ2-2
CDR3: CASAPRTAGATGELFF
DNA: TGTGCTAGTGCTCCCCGGACAGCGGGGGCCACCGGGGAGCTGTTTTTT

length: 16
D: TRBD2
V: TRBV11-3
size: once
J: TRBJ2-3
CDR3: CASSSRTSGRTDTQYF
DNA: TGTGCCAGCAGCTCCAGGACTAGCGGGAGGACGGATACGCAGTATTTT

length: 16
D: -
V: TRBV7-2
size: -
J: TRBJ2-5
CDR3: CASSSPPQPGKETQYF
DNA: TGTGCCAGCAGCTCCCCCCCCCAGCCGGGGAAAGAGACCCAGTACTTC

length: 16
D: TRBD2
V: TRBV11-2
size: -
J: TRBJ2-5
CDR3: CASSRRAGGPPETQYF
DNA: TGTGCCAGCAGCCGCCGCGCGGGAGGGCCCCCAGAGACCCAGTACTTC

length: 14
D: -
V: TRBV9
size: -
J: TRBJ2-3
CDR3: CASSRRSSTDTQYF
DNA: TGTGCCAGCAGCCGACGTAGCAGTACAGATACGCAGTATTTT

length: 14
D: TRBD2
V: TRBV7-6
size: -
J: TRBJ2-3
CDR3: CASSLGREDGTQYF
DNA: TGTGCCAGCAGCTTAGGGCGGGAGGATGGTACGCAGTATTTT

length: 11
D: -
V: TRBV30
size: -
J: TRBJ2-1
CDR3: CAWTAVNEQFF
DNA: TGTGCCTGGACAGCGGTCAATGAGCAGTTCTTC

length: 15
D: TRBD1
V: TRBV14
size: -
J: TRBJ2-5
CDR3: CASSLDRGGQETQYF
DNA: TGTGCCAGCAGCCTCGACAGGGGGGGACAAGAGACCCAGTACTTC

length: 15
D: TRBD1
V: TRBV6-1
size: -
J: TRBJ2-1
CDR3: CASSEGIGGLNEQFF
DNA: TGTGCCAGCAGTGAAGGGATAGGGGGCCTGAATGAGCAGTTCTTC

length: 14
D: TRBD1
V: TRBV29-1
size: -
J: TRBJ2-7
CDR3: CSAGQGFPSYEQYF
DNA: TGCAGCGCGGGACAGGGGTTCCCATCCTACGAGCAGTACTTC

length: 15
D: TRBD2
V: TRBV5-1
size: once
J: TRBJ2-5
CDR3: CASSLAGVVQETQYF
DNA: TGCGCCAGCAGCTTAGCGGGGGTCGTGCAAGAGACCCAGTACTTC

length: 16
D: TRBD1
V: TRBV18
size: once
J: TRBJ2-2
CDR3: CASSPLTGGRTGELFF
DNA: TGTGCCAGCTCACCGCTCACAGGGGGTCGCACCGGGGAGCTGTTTTTT

length: 16
D: -
V: TRBV4-1
size: -
J: TRBJ2-3
CDR3: CASSPGGAHSTDTQYF
DNA: TGCGCCAGCAGCCCCGGCGGGGCACATAGCACAGATACGCAGTATTTT

length: 14
D: -
V: TRBV21-1
size: -
J: TRBJ2-1
CDR3: CASSKSTGLNEQFF
DNA: TGTGCCAGCAGCAAATCGACAGGGTTGAATGAGCAGTTCTTC

length: 16
D: TRBD1
V: TRBV24-1
size: -
J: TRBJ2-7
CDR3: CATSERPGQGNYEQYF
DNA: TGTGCCACCAGTGAACGACCGGGACAGGGGAACTACGAGCAGTACTTC

length: 13
D: -
V: TRBV24-1
size: once
J: TRBJ1-2
CDR3: CATSTGSAYGYTF
DNA: TGTGCCACCTCGACGGGGTCTGCCTATGGCTACACCTTC

length: 13
D: -
V: TRBV28
size: -
J: TRBJ1-1
CDR3: CATRSGGRTEAFF
DNA: TGTGCCACCCGGAGCGGGGGCAGGACTGAAGCTTTCTTT

length: 15
D: TRBD1
V: TRBV15
size: -
J: TRBJ1-6
CDR3: CATSRERGQGSPLHF
DNA: TGTGCCACCAGCAGAGAGAGGGGGCAAGGATCACCCCTCCACTTT

length: 13
D: -
V: TRBV14
size: -
J: TRBJ1-6
CDR3: CASSHPGISPLHF
DNA: TGTGCCAGCAGCCATCCGGGGATTTCACCCCTCCACTTT

length: 15
D: TRBD2
V: TRBV11-2
size: -
J: TRBJ2-1
CDR3: CASSRGWGGLNEQFF
DNA: TGTGCCAGCAGCCGCGGGTGGGGGGGTCTGAATGAGCAGTTCTTC

length: 13
D: -
V: TRBV11-3
size: -
J: TRBJ2-1
CDR3: CASSLNSHNEQFF
DNA: TGTGCCAGCAGCTTAAACAGCCACAATGAGCAGTTCTTC

length: 13
D: -
V: TRBV2
size: -
J: TRBJ2-1
CDR3: CASSGEGYNEQFF
DNA: TGTGCCAGCAGTGGCGAGGGCTACAATGAGCAGTTCTTC

length: 15
D: -
V: TRBV21-1
size: -
J: TRBJ2-3
CDR3: CASSVRASSTDTQYF
DNA: TGTGCCAGCAGCGTCAGGGCATCCAGCACAGATACGCAGTATTTT

length: 13
D: -
V: TRBV3-1/TRBV3-2
size: -
J: TRBJ1-5
CDR3: CASSQGEDQPQHF
DNA: TGTGCCAGCAGCCAAGGGGAGGATCAGCCCCAGCATTTT

length: 14
D: -
V: TRBV2
size: -
J: TRBJ2-4
CDR3: CASTNGGQENIQYF
DNA: TGTGCCAGCACCAACGGGGGGCAGGAAAACATTCAGTACTTC